This T cell receptor beta chain was identified during a study of lymphopenia after photon versus proton radiotherapy. Study-wide results and caveats: Authors raise, but do not show, better survival with proton therapy.

Note on this clone: Its target is not known.

The assay was immunoSEQ multiplex PCR, and TCRdb's table has in-frame clones only and misses some. The sample contains approximately 30,000 clones, around 80% of which appear only once. This TCR was sampled from a man aged 50 to 60 with gastric cancer. This specimen was peripheral blood, taken from a patient treated with photon-based radiotherapy.

CDR3 protein: CASSGYGYTF. The CDR3, as DNA: TGTGCCAGCAGCGGGTATGGCTACACCTTC. The V and J genes are TRBV11-2 and TRBJ1-2; D uncertain. CDR3 length: 10 amino acids. The germline gives CDR1 SGHAT, CDR2 FQNNGV. The ends were cut back, 5 bases at V and 5 bases at J, with 3 bases in the middle.